The 19 T cell receptor beta chains below come from one sample, sequenced in a study of type 1 and type 2 diabetes patients. PCR was run on genomic DNA. Multiplex PCR with 30 forward and 13 reverse primers amplified the TCR beta CDR3. TCRdb ran MiXCR on the multiplex PCR reads and lists one entry per CDR3 protein. The data show under 300,000 distinct CDR3 sequences, with around 47% seen just once and around 13% held by the top ten. Specimen: peripheral blood mononuclear cells (PBMCs). The receptor set was obtained from a man aged 18 to 30 with type 2 diabetes.

V is TRBV7-8 and J is TRBJ2-7; D unresolved. The CDR3 consists of 13 residues. Between the trimmed V and J ends, which lost 1 base and 3 bases, there was a span of 7 bases. Germline CDR1 and CDR2: SGHVS and FQNEAQ. The CDR3 is CASSLELLYEQYF. In nucleotides, the CDR3 is TGTGCCAGCAGCTTAGAACTCCTCTACGAGCAGTACTTC.

This clonotype was counted only a few times. This sequence joins TRBV20-1 and TRBJ2-7, with 7 positions matching TRBD1. The V segment lost 5 bases and the J segment 3 bases; nucleotides outside the gene matches: 10. Per germline, CDR1 DFQATT and CDR2 SNEGSKA (reference sequence). The CDR3 has 14 residues. CDR3 in DNA: TGCAGTGCTGGATCCAGGGGGAACTACTACGAGCAGTACTTC. Translation gives CSAGSRGNYYEQYF.

The CDR3 here is CASSYGLAEGETQYF. CDR3 sequence (DNA): TGTGCCAGCAGTTACGGACTAGCAGAGGGTGAGACCCAGTACTTC. The rearrangement uses TRBV6-2 or TRBV6-3 and TRBJ2-5, with 8 bases lining up with TRBD2. V dropped 2 bases and J dropped 5; count of bases not matched to a gene: 7. The CDR3 has 15 amino acids. Germline values: CDR1 MNHEY, CDR2 SVGEGT.

Regarding this clonotype: Since a much larger clone is just one base distant, this may be a read error. The rearrangement uses TRBV6-5 and TRBJ2-7, with TRBD1 as a possible D gene (6 bases). Germline loops: CDR1 MNHEY, CDR2 SVGAGI. Trimming took 5 bases from V and 5 from J, leaving 13 bases between them. This CDR3 comprises 13 residues. CDR3 sequence reads: CASSEGGMDEQYF. The DNA for the CDR3 is TGTGCCAGCAGTGAAGGGGGAATGGACGAGCAGTACTTC.

This clonotype was seen only a few times. The gene calls are TRBV2 and TRBJ2-5; D is undetermined. V was cut by 4 bases and J by 4 bases, with 10 bases left in between. The CDR3 is 13 amino acids. Germline V gene lookup returns CDR1 SNHLY and CDR2 FYNNEI. The CDR3 sequence: CASSARPGETQYF. The CDR3 DNA reads TGTGCCAGCAGTGCCAGACCCGGAGAGACCCAGTACTTC.

This chain joins TRBV28 and TRBJ2-1; 12 bases line up with TRBD2. The CDR3 loop spans 15 amino acids. Germline CDR1 MDHEN, CDR2 SYDVKM. J lost 3 bases, V lost 6 bases, and 3 bases had no gene match. The CDR3 DNA reads TGTGCCAGCAGCGCTAGCGGGAGGGACTACAATGAGCAGTTCTTC. Residues: CASSASGRDYNEQFF.

The V call is TRBV28, the J call TRBJ2-3, with no clear D. The CDR3 runs 15 residues. The V gene's germline CDR1 is MDHEN and CDR2 SYDVKM. V dropped 4 bases and J dropped 2 bases, with 13 bases sitting between them. The CDR3 spells CASSSLGPNTDTQYF. The CDR3 nucleotides read TGTGCCAGCAGTTCATTAGGTCCCAACACAGATACGCAGTATTTT.

The chain has TRBV6-1 and TRBJ2-7, with TRBD1 as a possible D gene (7 bases). The J call is in doubt because the DNA end fits TRBJ2-5 better. Per the germline V gene, CDR1 is MNHNS and CDR2 is SASEGT. The CDR3 runs to 14 residues. CDR3 loop: CASLGAGGQETQYF. The CDR3 DNA follows: TGTGCCAGCTTGGGGGCAGGGGGGCAAGAGACCCAGTACTTC.

The chain has TRBV6-5 and TRBJ1-2; no clear D gene. Germline assignment: CDR1 MNHEY and CDR2 SVGAGI. The CDR3 covers 15 residues. The V end was cut by 2 bases, the J end by 2 bases, with 12 bases between. CDR3 nucleotides: TGTGCCAGCAGTTACAGCGCCTACGGAAACTATGGCTACACCTTC. It yields the protein CASSYSAYGNYGYTF.

The chain combines TRBV6-5 with TRBJ2-3; unclear D gene. The V and J ends lost 3 bases and 5 bases respectively, with 6 bases between them. Germline CDR1 and CDR2: MNHEY and SVGAGI. CDR3 length: 12 amino acids. The CDR3 reads CASSYIGDTQYF. The CDR3 nucleotides are TGTGCCAGCAGTTATATAGGAGATACGCAGTATTTT.

The chain links TRBV20-1 to TRBJ1-2; D unclear. The V gene's germline CDR1 is DFQATT and CDR2 SNEGSKA (reference sequence). The CDR3 has 13 amino acids. With 3 bases removed from V and 0 bases from J, the gap between germline ends came to 8 bases. The CDR3 loop is CSASTSANYGYTF. The DNA for the CDR3 is TGCAGTGCTAGTACCTCCGCTAACTATGGCTACACCTTC.

This chain uses TRBV12-3 or TRBV12-4 with TRBJ2-1; tentatively, D is TRBD2 (6 bases). The V gene lost 3 bases and the J gene lost 8 bases, with 20 bases spanning the gap. CDR3 length: 16 residues. The CDR3 coding sequence is TGTGCCAGCAGTTTGTTCCCAGGCGGGGATGGGGATGAGCAGTTCTTC. This codes for CASSLFPGGDGDEQFF.

In its sample, this clonotype was seen a few times. This chain links TRBV7-2 with TRBJ2-1, with a weak D call TRBD1 (5 bases). The CDR3 runs to 12 residues. Trimming removed 5 bases from V and 7 bases from J, with 9 bases in between. Per germline, CDR1 SGHTA and CDR2 FQGNSA. The CDR3 is CASSVGANEQFF. In DNA, the CDR3 is TGTGCCAGCAGCGTTGGGGCGAATGAGCAGTTCTTC. Using reference TRBV7-2 and TRBJ2-1 for the parts outside the CDR3, the full variable domain is GAGVSQSPSNKVTEKGKDVELRCDPISGHTALYWYRQSLGQGLEFLIYFQGNSAPDKSGLPSDRFSAERTGGSVSTLTIQRTQQEDSAVYLCASSVGANEQFFGPGTRLTVL.

This clonotype has just a few counts. This chain uses TRBV13 with TRBJ2-7; TRBD2 might be the D (7 bases). The germline V and J ends were trimmed by 5 bases and 3 bases, with 17 bases remaining between them. Germline-derived CDR1 and CDR2 are PRHDT and FYEKMQ (reference sequence). The CDR3 is 15 amino acids. CDR3 nucleotide sequence: TGTGCCAGCAGCCAAGGGGACGGGGGGCTCTACGAGCAGTACTTC. It yields the protein CASSQGDGGLYEQYF.

There are a few counts of this clonotype. This chain links TRBV5-1 with TRBJ2-7; D gene unclear. Germline loops: CDR1 SGHRS, CDR2 YFSETQ. Trimming removed 4 bases at V and 2 bases at J, with 7 bases between. This CDR3 is 12 amino acids long. In DNA, the CDR3 is TGCGCCAGCAGCCCAAGTACCTACGAGCAGTACTTC. Its protein is CASSPSTYEQYF.

Turning to this clonotype: Compared with germline, one end of the junction differs, possibly owing to a read error. This chain links TRBV4-1 with TRBJ1-4, with a possible D match to TRBD1 (6 bases). CDR1 is MGHRA and CDR2 is YSYEKL in the germline V gene. The CDR3 totals 16 residues. CDR3 DNA: TGCGCCAGCACCCGGGACATCCTTTCAACTAATGGAAAACTGTTTTTT. It specifies CASTRDILSTNGKLFF.

The chain carries TRBV7-2 and TRBJ2-1; a possible D gene is TRBD2 (5 bases). The V gene lost 4 bases and the J gene lost 0 bases, with 19 bases spanning the gap. The CDR3 has 18 residues. The germline V gene has CDR1 SGHTA and CDR2 FQGNSA. CDR3 coding DNA: TGTGCCAGCAGCTGGCGAGGTATAGCGCCAAGCTCCTACAATGAGCAGTTCTTC. Translating gives CASSWRGIAPSSYNEQFF.

The chain recombines TRBV6-1 with TRBJ2-5, with D possibly being TRBD1 (5 bases). V was cut by 2 bases and J by 3 bases, with 13 bases left in between. The CDR3 has 15 residues. The germline CDR1 and CDR2 sequences are MNHNS and SASEGT. DNA of the CDR3: TGTGCCAGCAGTGAATTACGTGGGGCCAAAGAGACCCAGTACTTC. It translates to CASSELRGAKETQYF.

V gene TRBV6-5 combines with J gene TRBJ1-3; D gene uncertain. Trimming took off 2 bases at V and 0 bases at J, with 2 bases between the two ends. CDR3 size: 13 residues. Per germline, CDR1 MNHEY and CDR2 SVGAGI. This CDR3 is CASSYDSGNTIYF. CDR3 nucleotides: TGTGCCAGCAGTTACGACTCTGGAAACACCATATATTTT.